This T cell receptor (beta chain) comes out of a study of T cell responses to AZD1222 COVID-19 vaccine. Across the study: Analysis merged second doses at about 4 or about 12 weeks.

Study-wide results and limits: Targeting of unmutated variant regions was reportedly seen in nearly half of spike-specific TCRs. Donors in the cohort were predominantly white British and more often female, and clonal diversity was possibly underestimated.

The V and J ends lost 4 bases and 13 bases, in that order; junction bases with no gene match: 8. The CDR3 contains 12 residues. CDR1 and CDR2 from the germline V gene are SGHTS and YDEGEE. A word on this clone: Its specificity is not known.

This table comes from immunoSEQ multiplex PCR, and its TCRdb copy is limited to in-frame clones, with some not included. The sample carries about 170,000 clones, approximately 94% recorded once. The sequence was collected from an adult in good health. The sequencing used peripheral blood, collected on day 0 of AZD1222 vaccination. The chain joins TRBV5-8 to TRBJ2-1; 7 bases are shared with TRBD2. The CDR3 sequence: CASSPGWGGQFF. The CDR3 coding sequence is TGTGCCAGCAGCCCAGGATGGGGGGGACAGTTCTTC.